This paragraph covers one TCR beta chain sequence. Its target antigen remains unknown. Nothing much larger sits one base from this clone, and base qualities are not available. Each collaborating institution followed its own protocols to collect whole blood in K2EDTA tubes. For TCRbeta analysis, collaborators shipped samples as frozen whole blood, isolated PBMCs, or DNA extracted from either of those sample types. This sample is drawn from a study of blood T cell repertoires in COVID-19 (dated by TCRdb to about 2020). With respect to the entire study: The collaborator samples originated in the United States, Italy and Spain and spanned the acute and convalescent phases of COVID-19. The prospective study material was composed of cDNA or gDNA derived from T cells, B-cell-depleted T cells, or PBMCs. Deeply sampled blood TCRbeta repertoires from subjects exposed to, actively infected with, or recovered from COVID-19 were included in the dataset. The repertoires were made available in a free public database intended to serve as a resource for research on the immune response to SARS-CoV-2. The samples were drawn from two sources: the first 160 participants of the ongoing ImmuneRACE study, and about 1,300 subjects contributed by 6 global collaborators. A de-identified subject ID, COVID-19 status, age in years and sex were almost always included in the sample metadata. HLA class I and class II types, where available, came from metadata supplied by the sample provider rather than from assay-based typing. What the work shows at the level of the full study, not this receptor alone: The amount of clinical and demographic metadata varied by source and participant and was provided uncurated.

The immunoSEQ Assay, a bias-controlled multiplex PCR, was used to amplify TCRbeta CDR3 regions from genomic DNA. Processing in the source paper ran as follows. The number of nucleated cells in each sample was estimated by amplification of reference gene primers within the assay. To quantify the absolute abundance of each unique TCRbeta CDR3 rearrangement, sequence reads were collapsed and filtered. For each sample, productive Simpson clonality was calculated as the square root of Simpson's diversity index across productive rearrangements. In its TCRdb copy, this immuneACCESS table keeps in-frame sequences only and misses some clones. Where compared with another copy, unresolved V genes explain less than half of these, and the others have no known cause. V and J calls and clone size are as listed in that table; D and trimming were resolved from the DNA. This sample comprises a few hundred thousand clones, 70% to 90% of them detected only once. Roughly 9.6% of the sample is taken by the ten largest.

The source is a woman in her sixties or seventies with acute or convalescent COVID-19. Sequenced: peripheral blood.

The CDR3 amino acid sequence is: CASSRRTGDANEKLFF. The bases read TGCGCCAGCAGCCGCCGGACAGGCGACGCGAATGAAAAACTGTTTTTT. The V and J genes are TRBV5-1 and TRBJ1-4, and 7 bases in between align with TRBD1. From its cysteine to its phenylalanine, the CDR3 spans 16 amino acids. The entry retains the CDR3 DNA only, 48 bases that are in frame from base 1. CDR1 and CDR2 (SGHRS, YFSETQ) derive from the germline V gene. V is pruned by 4 bases and J by 5 bases, leaving 11 bases of the junction without a gene match.